Listed below are T cell receptor beta chains from one sample, sequenced in a study of blood T cell repertoires in COVID-19. TCRdb's copy holds only in-frame clones and misses some; the assay was immunoSEQ multiplex PCR. The sample includes nearly 250,000 clones, 86% of them seen just once. The specimen was peripheral blood. Source of these receptors: a woman in her sixties or seventies who had recovered from COVID-19. The CDR3 runs from the conserved cysteine through the conserved F or W. Fields, in order: J gene, V gene, CDR3 protein.

j_gene: TRBJ1-5; v_gene: TRBV15; CDR3aa: CATSRDSGQGDRSNQPQHF
j_gene: TRBJ1-1; v_gene: TRBV6-4; CDR3aa: CASKKEVNTEAFF
j_gene: TRBJ1-1; v_gene: TRBV7-2; CDR3aa: CASSLATGTNTEAFF
j_gene: TRBJ2-7; v_gene: TRBV9; CDR3aa: CASTRTGGLDEQYF
j_gene: TRBJ1-2; v_gene: TRBV13; CDR3aa: CASSLVGQGATQGYTF
j_gene: TRBJ1-4; v_gene: TRBV5-1; CDR3aa: CASSPRQGGEKLFF
j_gene: TRBJ1-1; v_gene: TRBV18; CDR3aa: CASSRGQDTEAFF
j_gene: TRBJ2-2; v_gene: TRBV7-9; CDR3aa: CALSQGDTGELFF
j_gene: TRBJ2-7; v_gene: TRBV19; CDR3aa: CASSPTSGKTYEQYF
j_gene: TRBJ1-5; v_gene: TRBV19; CDR3aa: CASSIDRGLNQPQHF
j_gene: TRBJ1-4; v_gene: TRBV19; CDR3aa: CASSIVRGKLFF
j_gene: TRBJ1-2; v_gene: TRBV18; CDR3aa: CASSPRDRGDGYTF
j_gene: TRBJ1-1; v_gene: TRBV7-9; CDR3aa: CASSYRGMWNTEAFF
j_gene: TRBJ2-7; v_gene: TRBV25-1; CDR3aa: CASSEWGTGSYEQYF
j_gene: TRBJ1-3; v_gene: TRBV19; CDR3aa: CASSRTRDSGNTIYF
j_gene: TRBJ2-7; v_gene: TRBV5-5; CDR3aa: CASSTDIYYEQYF
j_gene: TRBJ1-4; v_gene: TRBV7-2; CDR3aa: CASSVGQGGVEKLFF
j_gene: TRBJ2-1; v_gene: TRBV6-2/TRBV6-3; CDR3aa: CASSSYVYGEQFF
j_gene: TRBJ2-4; v_gene: TRBV7-2; CDR3aa: CASSLGGGDIQYF
j_gene: TRBJ2-5; v_gene: TRBV9; CDR3aa: CASSVTASGGAEGETQYF
j_gene: TRBJ2-2; v_gene: TRBV5-4; CDR3aa: CASSRSGGNTGELFF
j_gene: TRBJ2-7; v_gene: TRBV18; CDR3aa: CASSPHPSGVLYEQYF
j_gene: TRBJ2-1; v_gene: TRBV19; CDR3aa: CASSTLAGVNEQFF
j_gene: TRBJ2-7; v_gene: TRBV7-6; CDR3aa: CASSLDGGQIYEQYF